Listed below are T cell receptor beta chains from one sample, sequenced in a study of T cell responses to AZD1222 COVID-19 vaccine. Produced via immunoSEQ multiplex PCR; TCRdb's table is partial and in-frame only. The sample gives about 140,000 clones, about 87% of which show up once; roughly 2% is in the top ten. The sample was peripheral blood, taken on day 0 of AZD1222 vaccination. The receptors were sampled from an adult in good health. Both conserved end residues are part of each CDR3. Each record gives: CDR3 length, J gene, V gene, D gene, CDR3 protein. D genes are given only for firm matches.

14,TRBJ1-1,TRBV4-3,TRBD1,CASSRTGGDTEAFF
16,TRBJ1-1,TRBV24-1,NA,CATSDPTRTGNTEAFF
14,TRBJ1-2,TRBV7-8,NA,CASSYTTVDYGYTF
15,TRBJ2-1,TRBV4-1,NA,CASSQDPGYNNEQFF
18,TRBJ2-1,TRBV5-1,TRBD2,CASSSFAATGTSGSEQFF
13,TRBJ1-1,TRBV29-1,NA,CSARVNPNTEAFF
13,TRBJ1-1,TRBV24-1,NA,CATSAVGGSEAFF
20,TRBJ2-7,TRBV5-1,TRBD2,CASSLVGTSGRERIRGEQYF
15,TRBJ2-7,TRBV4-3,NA,CASSQVQVSMGEQYF
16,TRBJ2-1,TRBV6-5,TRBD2,CASSSGTSYSYNEQFF
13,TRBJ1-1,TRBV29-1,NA,CSARGGVATEAFF
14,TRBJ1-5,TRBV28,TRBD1,CASQDGTDHRTQHF
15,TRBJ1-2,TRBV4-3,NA,CASSQDRANGYGYTF
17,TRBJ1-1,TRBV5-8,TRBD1,CASSPSGQGALSTEAFF
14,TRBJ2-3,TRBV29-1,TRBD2,CSVGTSGYTDTQYF
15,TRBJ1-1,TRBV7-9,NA,CASSLVIRGGTEAFF
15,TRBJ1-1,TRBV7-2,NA,CASSLRGGSNTEAFF
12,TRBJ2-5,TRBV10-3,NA,CAISESWETQYF
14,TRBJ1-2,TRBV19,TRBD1,CASSISRGPDGYTF
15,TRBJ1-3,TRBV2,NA,CASSATGAFRNTIYF
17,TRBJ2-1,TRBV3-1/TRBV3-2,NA,CASSQDPGGNSYNEQFF
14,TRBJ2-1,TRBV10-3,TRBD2,CAISERGGFNEQFF
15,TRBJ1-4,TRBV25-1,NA,CASSALDRTDEKLFF
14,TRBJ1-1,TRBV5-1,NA,CASSRGQPNTEAFF
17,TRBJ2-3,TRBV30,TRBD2,CAWRQPLGTSEADTQYF
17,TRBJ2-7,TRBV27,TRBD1,CASSRTGRLGDFYEQYF
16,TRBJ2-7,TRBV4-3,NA,CASSQVRGPLSYEQYF
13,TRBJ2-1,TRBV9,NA,CASSSKAYNEQFF
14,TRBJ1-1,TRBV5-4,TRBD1,CASSVRQGVPEAFF